The 20 T cell receptor beta chains below were found in one sample sequenced in a study of shared clonotypes between healthy human individuals. Terminally differentiated effector memory CD45RA+ cells were excluded by CCR7 positive selection of CD45RO-negative cells. Libraries were prepared by immunoSEQ multiplex PCR; TCRdb keeps only in-frame clonotypes and omits some of them. The sample comprises about 800,000 clones, around 96% of which are singletons, and under 0.25% rests with the top ten. Sequenced: naive CD8+ T cells sorted from blood. These receptors were collected from a man aged 25 to 40 in good health.

The rearrangement uses TRBV7-8 and TRBJ1-2; a possible D gene is TRBD1 (5 bases). Germline CDR1 is SGHVS and CDR2 is FQNEAQ. V was shortened by 1 base and J by 1 base, with 13 bases between the two germline ends. The length of the CDR3 is 16 residues. The CDR3 here is CASSLEAGLINYGYTF. The CDR3 DNA reads TGTGCCAGCAGCTTAGAGGCAGGGTTAATTAACTATGGCTACACCTTC.

CDR3 coding DNA: TGTGCCATCAGTGGTGGCCGGGAGGGCTACACCTTC. Translation: CAISGGREGYTF. This chain links TRBV10-3 with TRBJ1-2; no firm D call. The germline CDR1 and CDR2 sequences are ENHRY and SYGVKD. V was cut by 4 bases and J by 8 bases, with 11 bases left in between. This CDR3 is built from 12 residues.

This clone has a single count. The rearrangement uses TRBV7-9 and TRBJ2-1; 9 bases are shared with TRBD1. V was clipped by 5 bases and J by 3 bases; unmatched bases: 5. The CDR3 totals 15 residues. Per germline, CDR1 SEHNR and CDR2 FQNEAQ (reference sequence). In DNA form, the CDR3 reads TGTGCCAGCAGCAACACAGGGGGCATCTACAATGAGCAGTTCTTC. As protein: CASSNTGGIYNEQFF.

The rearrangement uses TRBV5-1 and TRBJ2-7; TRBD1 matches at 9 bases. Trimming at V came to 3 bases and at J to 2 bases, leaving 6 bases not matched to a gene. The germline V gene has CDR1 SGHRS and CDR2 YFSETQ. The CDR3 is 15 residues long. The CDR3 region has the DNA TGCGCCAGCAGCTCACTGACAGGGGGGACCTACGAGCAGTACTTC. Translating gives CASSSLTGGTYEQYF.

To note about this clone: The junction shows a germline mismatch at one end, possibly a read error. The chain combines TRBV18 with TRBJ2-1, with D perhaps matching TRBD1 or TRBD2 (5 bases each). Per the germline V gene, CDR1 is KGHSH and CDR2 is LQKENI. The CDR3 extends over 17 amino acids. CDR3 sequence (DNA): TGTGCCAGCTCGCCACCACGGGACCATCCCTCCTACAATGAGCAGTTCTTC. Amino acid sequence: CASSPPRDHPSYNEQFF.

The genes are TRBV29-1 and TRBJ1-5; 9 nucleotides line up with TRBD1. The CDR3 extends over 14 amino acids. The trim removed 6 bases at V and 7 bases at J, leaving 10 bases unmatched. The germline V gene has CDR1 SQVTM and CDR2 ANQGSEA. The CDR3, as DNA: TGCAGCGTCGGGACCGGGACAGGGTCCCAGCCCCAGCATTTT. Encoded protein: CSVGTGTGSQPQHF.

J is TRBJ1-4 and V is TRBV9; TRBD1 agrees at 7 bases. With V trimmed by 0 bases and J by 7 bases, 6 bases remained unmatched. The CDR3 runs to 15 residues. In germline, CDR1 is SGDLS, CDR2 YYNGEE. CDR3 sequence (DNA): TGTGCCAGCAGCGTAGAGGGGAACAGGGGTGAAAAACTGTTTTTT. Its translation is CASSVEGNRGEKLFF. Together with reference TRBV9 and TRBJ1-4, the CDR3 gives the full variable domain: DSGVTQTPKHLITATGQRVTLRCSPRSGDLSVYWYQQSLDQGLQFLIQYYNGEERAKGNILERFSAQQFPDLHSELNLSSLELGDSALYFCASSVEGNRGEKLFFGSGTQLSVL.

CDR3 nucleotides: TGTGCCAGCAGCTTAGGCGGCGGGAGCGGCGATGAGCAGTTCTTC. This sequence encodes CASSLGGGSGDEQFF. The V and J genes are TRBV7-8 and TRBJ2-1, with 7 bases identical to TRBD2. V shed 1 base, J shed 8 bases, and the junction held 8 bases outside the gene matches. The CDR3 consists of 15 residues. Germline CDR1 is SGHVS and CDR2 is FQNEAQ.

The chain has TRBV6-6 and TRBJ2-1; TRBD2 matches at 10 bases. Looked up from germline, CDR1 is MNHNY and CDR2 is SVGAGI (reference sequence). This CDR3 has 15 residues. The trim removed 6 bases at V and 4 bases at J, leaving 6 bases unmatched. The CDR3 sequence is CASSLTSGEYNEQFF. Written as DNA, the CDR3 is TGTGCCAGCAGCCTAACTAGCGGGGAATACAATGAGCAGTTCTTC.

The chain carries TRBV4-1 and TRBJ2-3; no clear D gene. The CDR3 is 15 residues long. V lost 0 bases, J lost 2 bases, and 9 bases lay in between. Germline V gene data show CDR1 as MGHRA and CDR2 as YSYEKL. Written as DNA, the CDR3 is TGCGCCAGCAGCCAAGATGCTGATTACACAGATACGCAGTATTTT. Translating gives CASSQDADYTDTQYF.

V and J are TRBV4-1 and TRBJ2-1, with 11 bases that match TRBD2. The ends lost 4 bases at V and 6 bases at J; junction bases unmatched: 5. The germline gives CDR1 MGHRA, CDR2 YSYEKL. The CDR3 has 15 residues. The DNA for the CDR3 is TGCGCCAGCAGCCTGGGGACTAGCGGATTCAATGAGCAGTTCTTC. This gives the protein CASSLGTSGFNEQFF.

The genes are TRBV5-1 and TRBJ2-1; 14 positions agree with TRBD2. Looked up from germline, CDR1 is SGHRS and CDR2 is YFSETQ. The trim removed 0 bases at V and 7 bases at J, leaving 0 bases unmatched. The CDR3 extends over 15 amino acids. The CDR3 nucleotides read TGCGCCAGCAGCTTGGGACTAGCGGGAGGGAATGAGCAGTTCTTC. It yields the protein CASSLGLAGGNEQFF. Variable domain in full (rest from reference TRBV5-1 and TRBJ2-1): KAGVTQTPRYLIKTRGQQVTLSCSPISGHRSVSWYQQTPGQGLQFLFEYFSETQRNKGNFPGRFSGRQFSNSRSEMNVSTLELGDSALYLCASSLGLAGGNEQFFGPGTRLTVL.

The J gene is TRBJ2-1, the V gene TRBV28; TRBD2 agrees at 9 bases. The CDR3 is 14 amino acids. J gave up 8 bases and V 6 bases, and 8 bases lay outside the gene matches. Germline CDR1 MDHEN, CDR2 SYDVKM. The CDR3 coding sequence is TGTGCCAGCAGATGGGGCGGGAGGGCCGATGAGCAGTTCTTC. Translating it yields CASRWGGRADEQFF.

The V call is TRBV9, the J call TRBJ2-1; 10 nucleotides match TRBD2. The CDR3 consists of 15 residues. Germline CDR1 is SGDLS and CDR2 is YYNGEE. V lost 3 bases to trimming and J lost 5 bases; unmatched junction nucleotides: 5. Written as DNA, the CDR3 is TGTGCCAGCAGCGGAAGACTAGCGGGTAACAATGAGCAGTTCTTC. This sequence encodes CASSGRLAGNNEQFF.

This chain links TRBV19 with TRBJ1-1, with 7 bases lining up with TRBD1. CDR3 length: 17 residues. Germline loops: CDR1 LNHDA, CDR2 SQIVND (reference sequence). The J segment lost 2 bases and the V segment lost 3 bases, leaving 12 bases of the junction unmatched. The CDR3 DNA follows: TGTGCCAGTAGTATGGGGTGGGACAGCAGTAGAAACACTGAAGCTTTCTTT. Protein product: CASSMGWDSSRNTEAFF.

V gene TRBV10-3 combines with J gene TRBJ2-7, with a weak D call TRBD2 (5 bases). V dropped 4 bases and J dropped 3 bases, with 10 bases sitting between them. The CDR3 runs to 13 residues. The V gene's germline CDR1 is ENHRY and CDR2 SYGVKD. CDR3 protein: CAISGGAGYEQYF. CDR3 coding DNA: TGTGCCATCAGTGGTGGTGCGGGCTACGAGCAGTACTTC.

The chain couples TRBV4-1 to TRBJ1-4; no clear D. The germline CDR1 and CDR2 sequences are MGHRA and YSYEKL. Trimming pared 0 bases from V and 8 bases from J, leaving 10 bases between. CDR3 size: 14 residues. CDR3 sequence: CASSQDQAVEKLFF. Here the CDR3 DNA reads TGCGCCAGCAGCCAAGATCAGGCAGTCGAAAAACTGTTTTTT.

The V gene is TRBV7-9, the J gene TRBJ2-1, with TRBD2 identical over 12 bases. This CDR3 has 19 amino acids. With V trimmed by 4 bases and J by 1 base, 11 bases remained unmatched. Germline V gene data show CDR1 as SEHNR and CDR2 as FQNEAQ (reference sequence). The CDR3 DNA reads TGTGCCAGCAGCTCTCGTGGACTAGCGGGAATCGTTTCCTACAATGAGCAGTTCTTC. Protein product: CASSSRGLAGIVSYNEQFF. The full variable domain, its missing parts supplied by reference TRBV7-9 and TRBJ2-1, is DTGVSQNPRHKITKRGQNVTFRCDPISEHNRLYWYRQTLGQGPEFLTYFQNEAQLEKSRLLSDRFSAERPKGSFSTLEIQRTEQGDSAMYLCASSSRGLAGIVSYNEQFFGPGTRLTVL.

J is TRBJ2-7 and V is TRBV5-1, with D perhaps TRBD1 or TRBD2 (5 bases each). CDR3 length: 17 residues. Germline V gene data show CDR1 as SGHRS and CDR2 as YFSETQ. The V end lost 4 bases, the J end lost 4 bases, and 24 bases lay between the germline ends. The CDR3 here is CASSPPGVRGPSYEQYF. The CDR3 region has the DNA TGCGCCAGCAGCCCTCCCGGGGTAAGGGGCCCCAGTTACGAGCAGTACTTC. Together with reference TRBV5-1 and TRBJ2-7, the CDR3 gives the full variable domain: KAGVTQTPRYLIKTRGQQVTLSCSPISGHRSVSWYQQTPGQGLQFLFEYFSETQRNKGNFPGRFSGRQFSNSRSEMNVSTLELGDSALYLCASSPPGVRGPSYEQYFGPGTRLTVT.

V gene TRBV27 combines with J gene TRBJ2-1; D call uncertain. The CDR3 runs 14 residues. Trimming left V 5 bases short and J 7 bases short, with 15 bases between. Germline loops: CDR1 MNHEY, CDR2 SMNVEV (reference sequence). CDR3 DNA sequence: TGTGCCAGCAGTCCCCCCAACAGAGGTAATGAGCAGTTCTTC. Translation gives CASSPPNRGNEQFF.